Presented here are 3 T cell receptor beta chains from one specimen sequenced in a study of blood T cells in healthy people across ages. Using a J-beta primer mix together with a sample-barcoded 5' primer, a second PCR was run for roughly 6 to 11 cycles. TCRdb analysed the 5' RACE reads with MiXCR anew, one entry per CDR3 protein. The table records 1.5 million to 2 million distinct CDR3 sequences, 30% to 35% of them present only once. The sample consisted of blood. These receptors were taken from a woman in her twenties or thirties in good health.

This clonotype has at least ten counts. This chain connects TRBV10-3 to TRBJ2-3; 7 positions agree with TRBD2. CDR3 length: 15 residues. Germline lookup yields CDR1 ENHRY and CDR2 SYGVKD. Trimming removed 0 bases from V and 1 base from J; junction bases left unmatched: 1. DNA of the CDR3: TGTGCCATCAGTGAGTCGGGAGGGGGCACAGATACGCAGTATTTT. As protein: CAISESGGGTDTQYF.

This chain uses TRBV20-1 with TRBJ1-4; TRBD1 might be the D (6 bases). The V gene's germline CDR1 is DFQATT and CDR2 SNEGSKA (reference sequence). The CDR3 has 14 residues. The V gene lost 2 bases and the J gene lost 6 bases, with 13 bases spanning the gap. CDR3 nucleotides: TGCAGTGCTAGAACCTCGAAGGGGGATGAAAAACTGTTTTTT. Its protein is CSARTSKGDEKLFF.

This clonotype was observed a few times. The chain joins TRBV10-3 to TRBJ2-3, with TRBD1 matching over 9 bases. This CDR3 spans 14 amino acids. Germline V gene sequence: CDR1 ENHRY, CDR2 SYGVKD. V lost 5 bases and J lost 14; bases outside the gene matches: 14. The CDR3 spells CAISNPGQGPSSYF. In DNA, the CDR3 is TGTGCCATCAGTAACCCGGGACAGGGCCCCTCGTCGTATTTT.